This TCR beta chain was obtained from a study of spatial heterogeneity in lung cancer. Overall study: The mean occurrence of each unique TCR and UMI combination in raw reads exceeded nine.

Stated time point: sample taken at primary tumor resection. Whole RNA, isolated from tumor, nontumor lung or frozen PBMC, was sequenced without prior sorting. The cohort: approximately 66 early-stage, untreated non-small cell lung cancer patients. Many counts were recorded for this clonotype. TCRdb itself ran the 5' RACE reads through MiXCR, one entry per CDR3 protein. The data contain 40,000 to 45,000 distinct CDR3 sequences, around 6.5% of them singletons. V lost 3 bases and J 6 bases, leaving 12 bases between the germline ends. CDR1 is SGHRS and CDR2 is YFSETQ in the germline V gene. CDR3 length: 13 amino acids.

J is TRBJ1-2 and V is TRBV5-1; the D gene is possibly TRBD1 (5 bases). The receptor was derived from a female donor with early-stage non-small cell lung cancer. Sequenced material: PBMCs, taken at surgery. The CDR3 DNA is TGCGCCAGCAGCTCGACAGTGGACGATGGCTACACCTTC. Its translation: CASSSTVDDGYTF.